The rows below give T cell receptor beta chains drawn from one sample of a study of T cells after yellow fever vaccination. TCRdb re-derived calls from the 5' RACE reads in MiXCR, one entry per CDR3 protein. This sample has tens of thousands of distinct CDR3 sequences, with roughly 10% found just once. Sequenced material: PBMCs, either bulk or a sorted T-cell subset (CD4+, CD8+, memory, or dextramer-sorted; not recorded which), taken roughly 15 days after the first yellow fever vaccination. All receptors derive from a young man who received the YFV17D yellow fever vaccine. Each CDR3 is given with its conserved first and last residue. The D gene is left open where the match is weak. Where a row states a size, it is once, few, many or the class of an expanded clone; other rows omit it.

D gene	V gene	clone size	J gene	CDR3 protein	CDR3 DNA
NA	TRBV18	many	TRBJ1-2	CASSTGDADVYGYTF	TGTGCCAGCTCAACCGGGGACGCGGATGTCTATGGCTACACCTTC
NA	TRBV4-2	many	TRBJ1-5	CASSQEETGDQPQHF	TGTGCCAGCAGCCAAGAAGAAACCGGGGATCAGCCCCAGCATTTT
NA	TRBV2	many	TRBJ1-1	CASSLSYTEAFF	TGTGCCAGCAGCCTAAGCTACACTGAAGCTTTCTTT
TRBD1	TRBV20-1	many	TRBJ1-3	CSAQQGAGGNTIYF	TGCAGTGCTCAACAGGGGGCAGGAGGAAACACCATATATTTT
NA	TRBV7-9	many	TRBJ2-5	CASSRSGREETQYF	TGTGCCAGCAGCCGTTCAGGACGGGAAGAGACCCAGTACTTC
TRBD1	TRBV5-1	many	TRBJ2-3	CASSTQGATDTQYF	TGCGCCAGCAGCACACAGGGGGCGACAGATACGCAGTATTTT
NA	TRBV12-3/TRBV12-4	many	TRBJ1-2	CASSSGSGYTF	TGTGCCAGCAGTTCAGGGAGTGGCTACACCTTC
NA	TRBV5-1	many	TRBJ2-2	CASSLTGPNTGELFF	TGCGCCAGCAGCTTGACAGGGCCAAACACCGGGGAGCTGTTTTTT
NA	TRBV12-3/TRBV12-4	many	TRBJ2-5	CASRHEETQYF	TGTGCCAGCAGACATGAAGAGACCCAGTACTTC
TRBD1	TRBV5-1	many	TRBJ1-2	CASSPGQGGGYTF	TGCGCCAGCAGCCCGGGACAGGGTGGTGGCTACACCTTC
NA	TRBV12-3/TRBV12-4	many	TRBJ1-1	CASSLLVGSNTEAFF	TGTGCCAGCAGTTTATTGGTCGGGTCGAACACTGAAGCTTTCTTT
TRBD2	TRBV7-2	many	TRBJ2-3	CASSAGRGVPRTDTQYF	TGTGCCAGCAGCGCAGGGCGGGGGGTCCCTCGCACAGATACGCAGTATTTT
NA	TRBV14	many	TRBJ1-1	CASSQWILGMNTEAFF	TGTGCCAGCAGCCAATGGATCTTAGGCATGAACACTGAAGCTTTCTTT
NA	TRBV7-9	many	TRBJ2-7	CASSPGMASSYEQYF	TGTGCCAGCAGCCCAGGGATGGCCAGCTCCTACGAGCAGTACTTC
TRBD2	TRBV27	many	TRBJ2-3	CASTGLADTQYF	TGTGCCAGCACGGGACTAGCGGATACGCAGTATTTT
NA	TRBV5-1	many	TRBJ1-1	CASSPSWAADEAFF	TGCGCCAGCAGCCCCAGTTGGGCGGCTGATGAAGCTTTCTTT
NA	TRBV27	NA	TRBJ1-1	CASSWGGGDTEAFF	TGTGCCAGCAGTTGGGGGGGGGGGGACACTGAAGCTTTCTTT
NA	TRBV11-2	many	TRBJ2-5	CASSLEAETQYF	TGTGCCAGCAGCTTGGAAGCGGAGACCCAGTACTTC
TRBD1	TRBV4-2	NA	TRBJ2-6	CASSPGDRVNGANVLTF	TGTGCCAGCAGCCCGGGGGACAGGGTAAATGGGGCCAACGTCCTGACTTTC
TRBD2	TRBV4-1	NA	TRBJ2-2	CASSQSWGGSMGELFF	TGCGCCAGCAGCCAGTCCTGGGGGGGAAGTATGGGGGAGCTGTTTTTT